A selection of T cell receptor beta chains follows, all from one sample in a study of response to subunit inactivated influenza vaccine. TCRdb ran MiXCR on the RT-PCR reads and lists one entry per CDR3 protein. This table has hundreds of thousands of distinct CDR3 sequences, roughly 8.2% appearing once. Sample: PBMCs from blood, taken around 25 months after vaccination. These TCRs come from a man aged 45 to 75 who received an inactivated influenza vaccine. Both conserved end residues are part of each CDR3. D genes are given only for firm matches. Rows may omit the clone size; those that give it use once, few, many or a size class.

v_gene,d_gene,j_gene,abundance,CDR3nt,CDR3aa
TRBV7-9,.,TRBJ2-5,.,TGTGCCAGCAGCATCAGGGTGAGCGGGACCCAGTACTTC,CASSIRVSGTQYF
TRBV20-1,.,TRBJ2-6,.,TGCAGTGCTAGAGACCAGGGAGGGGCCAACGTCCTGACTTTC,CSARDQGGANVLTF
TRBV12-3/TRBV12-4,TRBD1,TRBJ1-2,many,TGTGCCAGCAGTTCAGACAGGGTTGGTGGCTACACCTTC,CASSSDRVGGYTF
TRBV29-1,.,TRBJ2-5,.,TGCAGCGTCCAGGAGAACCAAGAGACCCAGTACTTC,CSVQENQETQYF
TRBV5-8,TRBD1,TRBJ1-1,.,TGTGCCAGCAGCTTGCACCTCGGGGGACAGAGGACCTCTGAAGCTTTCTTT,CASSLHLGGQRTSEAFF
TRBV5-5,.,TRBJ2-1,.,TGTGCCAGCAGCTACCGGGACTGGGCCTACAATGAGCAGTTCTTC,CASSYRDWAYNEQFF
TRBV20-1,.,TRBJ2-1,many,TGCAGTGCTAGAGATCAGGCGGGGAGGAATGAGCAGTTCTTC,CSARDQAGRNEQFF
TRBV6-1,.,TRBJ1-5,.,TGTGCCAGCAGTGATATTGGGTGGGATAGCAATCAGCCCCAGCATTTT,CASSDIGWDSNQPQHF
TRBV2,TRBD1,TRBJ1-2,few,TGTGCCAGCACCCAGAACCCGGGCAGGGGGAGAGATGGCTACACCTTC,CASTQNPGRGRDGYTF
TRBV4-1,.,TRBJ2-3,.,TGCGCCAGCAGCTCCCCCGGGGGCCTACACGATACGCAGTATTTT,CASSSPGGLHDTQYF
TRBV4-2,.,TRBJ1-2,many,TGTGCCAGCAGCCAAGGAGGGCAGGGAGTCTATGGCTACACCTTC,CASSQGGQGVYGYTF
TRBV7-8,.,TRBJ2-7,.,TGTGCCAGCAGCGGGAGGGGGCGATCAATCAGCGAGCAGTACTTC,CASSGRGRSISEQYF
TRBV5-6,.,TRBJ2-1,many,TGTGCCAGCAGCTACGGGGGCAATGAGCAGTTCTTC,CASSYGGNEQFF
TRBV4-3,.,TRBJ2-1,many,TGCGCCAGCAGCCAAGATCCTCGAAGGGTGAGATACAATGAGCAGTTCTTC,CASSQDPRRVRYNEQFF
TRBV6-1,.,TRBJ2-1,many,TGTGCCAGCAGCCCCGAGGGTCTCAGGGTCAATGAGCAGTTCTTC,CASSPEGLRVNEQFF
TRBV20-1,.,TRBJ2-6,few,TGCAGTGCTACCGGAACCGGGGCCAACGTCCTGACTTTC,CSATGTGANVLTF
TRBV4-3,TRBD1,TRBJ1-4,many,TGCGCCAGCAGCCAAGCCTGGGGACAGAATGAAAAACTGTTTTTT,CASSQAWGQNEKLFF
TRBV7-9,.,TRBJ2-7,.,TGTGCCAGCAGCTCCCTCGGGGAAGAGCAGTACTTC,CASSSLGEEQYF
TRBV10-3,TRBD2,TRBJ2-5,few,TGTGCCATCAGTGAGTCGGGGACTAGCGGGAGTTTTGGGACCCAGTACTTC,CAISESGTSGSFGTQYF
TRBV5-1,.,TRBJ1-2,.,TGCGCCAGCAGCTCCGGAGGTGGAATCTATGGCTACACCTTC,CASSSGGGIYGYTF
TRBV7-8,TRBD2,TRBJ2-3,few,TGTGCCAGCAGCCTGAGCGGGACTCACACAGATACGCAGTATTTT,CASSLSGTHTDTQYF
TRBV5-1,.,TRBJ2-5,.,TGCGCCAGCAGCTTGGACAGGTGGGAAGAGACCCAGTACTTC,CASSLDRWEETQYF
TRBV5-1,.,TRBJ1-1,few,TGCGCCAGCAGCTTGGAAGTGAGTCCTGAAGCTTTCTTT,CASSLEVSPEAFF
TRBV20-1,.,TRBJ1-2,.,TGCAGTGCTAGGGCGGGAACAATCTATGGCTACACCTTC,CSARAGTIYGYTF
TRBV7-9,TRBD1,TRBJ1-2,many,TGTGCCAGCAGCTTGGGACAGGGGGACTATGGCTACACCTTC,CASSLGQGDYGYTF
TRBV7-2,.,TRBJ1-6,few,TGTGCCAGCAGCTTAACTCGGGGGGGCTCTCGTTCACCCCTCCACTTT,CASSLTRGGSRSPLHF
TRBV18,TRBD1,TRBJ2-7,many,TGTGCCAGCTCACCGCAGGGGGCGCAAACCTACGAGCAGTACTTC,CASSPQGAQTYEQYF
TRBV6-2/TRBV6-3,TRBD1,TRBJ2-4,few,TGTGCCAGCAGTCCGGAACCGGGACAGATAGCCAAAAACATTCAGTACTTC,CASSPEPGQIAKNIQYF
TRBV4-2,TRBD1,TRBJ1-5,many,TGTGCCAGCAGCCAAGACGTGGGACAGGGCAATCAGCCCCAGCATTTT,CASSQDVGQGNQPQHF
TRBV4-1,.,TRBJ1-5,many,TGCGCCAGCAGCCAAGACGGGCAGGGCCCATATAGCAATCAGCCCCAGCATTTT,CASSQDGQGPYSNQPQHF
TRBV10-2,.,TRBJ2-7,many,TGCGCCAGCAGTGTGCACGGGGGAGCGGTCTACGAGCAGTACTTC,CASSVHGGAVYEQYF
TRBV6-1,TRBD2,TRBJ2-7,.,TGTGCCAGCACCGCCTTCGGGGGGTGGGAGCAGTACTTC,CASTAFGGWEQYF
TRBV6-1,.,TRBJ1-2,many,TGTGCCAGCAGCAGAGGTTCGCGGGGAACCTATGGCTACACCTTC,CASSRGSRGTYGYTF
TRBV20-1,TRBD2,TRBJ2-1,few,TGCAGTGCTGAGGATGGGACTAGAGCATCTGGTGAGCAGTTCTTC,CSAEDGTRASGEQFF
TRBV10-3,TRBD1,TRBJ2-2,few,TGTGCCATCAGTGCCCTAAGGACAGGGGTATCCACCGGGGAGCTGTTTTTT,CAISALRTGVSTGELFF
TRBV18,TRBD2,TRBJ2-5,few,TGTGCCAGCCTCGGGGGGTCAGAGACCCAGTACTTC,CASLGGSETQYF
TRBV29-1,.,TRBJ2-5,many,TGCAGCGTTGAAGACATCCAAGAGACCCAGTACTTC,CSVEDIQETQYF
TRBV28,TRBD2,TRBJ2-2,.,TGTGCCAGCACCCAGCTACTAGCGGTCACCGGGGAGCTGTTTTTT,CASTQLLAVTGELFF
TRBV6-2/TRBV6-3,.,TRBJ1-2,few,TGTGCCAGCGAGGCAGGGGACTATGGCTACACCTTC,CASEAGDYGYTF
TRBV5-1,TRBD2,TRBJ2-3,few,TGCGCCAGCAGCTTGATGGGACTAGCGGGAGTAATCGGCCGCACAGATACGCAGTATTTT,CASSLMGLAGVIGRTDTQYF
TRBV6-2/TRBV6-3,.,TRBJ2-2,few,TGTGCCAGCAGAAAGGCGGGCTTGCAGCTGTTTTTT,CASRKAGLQLFF
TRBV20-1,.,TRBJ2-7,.,TGCAGTGCTAGACCTATACAGGGAATGGGCGAGCAGTACTTC,CSARPIQGMGEQYF
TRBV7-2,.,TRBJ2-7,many,TGTGCCAGCAGCTTAGTAGTTGGGAGTGGCGAGCAGTACTTC,CASSLVVGSGEQYF
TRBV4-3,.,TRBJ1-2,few,TGCGCCAGCAGCCAAGATCGCGTAGGGGCGCGTCTATATGGCTACACCTTC,CASSQDRVGARLYGYTF
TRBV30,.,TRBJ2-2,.,TGTGCCTGGAGACCTCAGGAGACCGGGGAGCTGTTTTTT,CAWRPQETGELFF
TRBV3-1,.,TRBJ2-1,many,TGTGCCAGCAGCCAAATAGATGAGCAGTTCTTC,CASSQIDEQFF
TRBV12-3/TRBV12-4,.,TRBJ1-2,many,TGTGCCAGCAGTGCCAGACTTTGGTCTACCGTCTATGGCTACACCTTC,CASSARLWSTVYGYTF